The 20 T cell receptor beta chains below were found in one sample sequenced in a study of blood T cell repertoires in COVID-19. Measured with immunoSEQ multiplex PCR; TCRdb has only the in-frame clones, and not every one. This sample has about 99,000 clones, with more than 75% found just once. Material for sequencing was peripheral blood. The receptors derive from a human donor in a cohort sampled during active COVID-19.

CDR3 nucleotides: TGTGCCAGCTCACCCACTTACAGGGAGAGGGGCACAGATACGCAGTATTTT. Protein sequence: CASSPTYRERGTDTQYF. The chain carries TRBV18 and TRBJ2-3; a possible D gene is TRBD1 (6 bases). There are 17 residues in the CDR3. Between the trimmed V and J ends, which lost 3 bases and 1 base, there was a span of 17 bases. Germline CDR1 is KGHSH and CDR2 is LQKENI.

The chain uses TRBV28 and TRBJ2-7; 7 bases are shared with TRBD2. The V gene's germline CDR1 is MDHEN and CDR2 SYDVKM. The V segment lost 5 bases and the J segment 2 bases; nucleotides outside the gene matches: 15. The CDR3 consists of 17 residues. This chain's CDR3 is CASSPTLRLAETYEQYF. In nucleotides, the CDR3 is TGTGCCAGCAGTCCGACCCTAAGGCTAGCGGAAACCTACGAGCAGTACTTC.

The J gene is TRBJ2-1, the V gene TRBV3-1 (or the pseudogene TRBV3-2); a possible D gene is TRBD2 (6 bases). This CDR3 comprises 15 residues. Per the germline V gene, CDR1 is LGHDT and CDR2 is YNNKEL (reference sequence). Trimming removed 0 bases at V and 6 bases at J, with 12 bases between. The CDR3 bases are TGTGCCAGCAGCCAAGATTTACGGGAGATCAATGAGCAGTTCTTC. Translated: CASSQDLREINEQFF.

The genes are TRBV6-2 or TRBV6-3 and TRBJ1-2; D is ambiguous. The CDR3 has 13 residues. Germline V lookup: CDR1 MNHEY, CDR2 SVGEGT. The V gene lost 6 bases and the J gene lost 7 bases, with 15 bases spanning the gap. CDR3 in DNA: TGTGCCAGCAGCCGCAACGGGGAACGTGGCTACACCTTC. Amino acid sequence: CASSRNGERGYTF.

The chain recombines TRBV7-3 with TRBJ2-1; the match to TRBD1 covers 7 bases. Germline CDR1 is SGHTA and CDR2 is FQGTGA. CDR3 length equals 16 residues. V was pared by 4 bases and J by 3 bases, with 9 bases of the junction left unmatched. This chain's CDR3 is CASSSQGMGNYNEQFF. As DNA, the CDR3 is TGTGCCAGCAGCTCACAGGGGATGGGTAACTACAATGAGCAGTTCTTC.

This chain uses TRBV6-6 with TRBJ1-5; D remains ambiguous. The CDR3 is 15 amino acids. With 6 bases removed from V and 3 bases from J, the gap between germline ends came to 15 bases. Germline V CDR1 and CDR2: MNHNY, SVGAGI (reference sequence). CDR3 sequence reads: CASSSRRGDNQPQHF. CDR3 nucleotide sequence: TGTGCCAGCAGCTCAAGGCGAGGAGACAATCAGCCCCAGCATTTT.

The V and J genes are TRBV4-1 and TRBJ1-2; D perhaps matches TRBD1 (5 bases). The germline CDR1 and CDR2 sequences are MGHRA and YSYEKL. The CDR3 has 14 amino acids. Trimming shortened V by 1 base and J by 5 bases, and 11 bases separated the two germline ends. This CDR3 reads CASSQGGTVYGYTF. DNA of the CDR3: TGCGCCAGCAGCCAAGGGGGGACTGTATATGGCTACACCTTC.

This sequence joins TRBV10-3 and TRBJ1-1, with 7 bases aligning to TRBD1. The V gene end was trimmed by 6 bases and the J gene end by 5 bases; junction bases not matched to a gene: 6. This CDR3 has 13 residues. In germline, CDR1 is ENHRY, CDR2 SYGVKD. This chain's CDR3 is CAIRDRESTEAFF. The CDR3 DNA is TGTGCCATCAGAGACAGGGAATCAACTGAAGCTTTCTTT.

A few counts support this clone. The V call is TRBV14, the J call TRBJ2-7; D is undetermined. Per germline, CDR1 SGHDN and CDR2 FVKESK. Between the trimmed V and J ends, which lost 3 bases and 3 bases, there was a span of 3 bases. This CDR3 spans 11 amino acids. CDR3: CASSQYYEQYF. The CDR3 DNA reads TGTGCCAGCAGCCAGTACTACGAGCAGTACTTC.

This clone was seen a handful of times. V and J are TRBV6-6 and TRBJ1-5, with 8 bases fitting TRBD1. The length of the CDR3 is 15 residues. With 2 bases clipped from V and 0 bases from J, the junction kept 0 bases outside the gene matches. CDR1 and CDR2 from the germline V gene are MNHNY and SVGAGI (reference sequence). CDR3: CASSYGQGSNQPQHF. CDR3 DNA sequence: TGTGCCAGCAGTTACGGACAGGGTAGCAATCAGCCCCAGCATTTT.

J is TRBJ2-5 and V is TRBV28; 8 positions agree with TRBD1. The CDR3 covers 14 residues. From germline, CDR1 is MDHEN and CDR2 SYDVKM. The V segment lost 3 bases and the J segment 5 bases; nucleotides outside the gene matches: 5. CDR3 nucleotide sequence: TGTGCCAGCAGTTTTCGGACAGGGCGGGAGACCCAGTACTTC. Encoded protein: CASSFRTGRETQYF.

This clone has just a few counts. V and J are TRBV5-6 and TRBJ1-6, with 9 positions matching TRBD1. Per the germline V gene, CDR1 is SGHDT and CDR2 is YYEEEE. The CDR3 is 16 residues long. The V gene end was trimmed by 1 base and the J gene end by 7 bases; junction bases not matched to a gene: 6. Here the CDR3 DNA reads TGTGCCAGCAGCTTGAGGGACAGGGAGGGGAATTCACCCCTCCACTTT. It encodes CASSLRDREGNSPLHF.

The V call is TRBV6-1, the J call TRBJ1-5, with D possibly TRBD1 on 6 matching bases. Trimming took off 3 bases at V and 0 bases at J, with 6 bases between the two ends. Looked up from germline, CDR1 is MNHNS and CDR2 is SASEGT. The CDR3 runs to 14 residues. CDR3 amino acids: CASSEDSSNQPQHF. CDR3 in DNA: TGTGCCAGCAGTGAGGACAGTAGCAATCAGCCCCAGCATTTT.

This chain joins TRBV5-4 and TRBJ1-1; perhaps TRBD1 as D (5 bases). The V end was cut by 3 bases, the J end by 3 bases, with 18 bases between. Germline V gene lookup returns CDR1 SGHNT and CDR2 YYREEE (reference sequence). This CDR3 region has 16 residues. The CDR3 sequence: CASSYPSTAGHTEAFF. The CDR3 DNA follows: TGTGCCAGCAGCTACCCCTCGACAGCTGGGCACACTGAAGCTTTCTTT.

The rearrangement uses TRBV3-1 (or the pseudogene TRBV3-2) and TRBJ2-7, with D unresolved. CDR1 LGHDT and CDR2 YNNKEL come from the germline V gene (reference sequence). The V end was cut by 4 bases, the J end by 3 bases, with 13 bases between. The CDR3 length is 14 residues. CDR3 nucleotide sequence: TGTGCCAGCAGCCCTACAGTGGGCCGCTACGAGCAGTACTTC. Its translation is CASSPTVGRYEQYF.

The V gene is TRBV24-1, the J gene TRBJ1-5; D may be TRBD1 (6 bases). This CDR3 region has 15 residues. Germline-derived CDR1 and CDR2 are KGHDR and SFDVKD. Trimming took off 9 bases at V and 2 bases at J, with 16 bases between the two ends. The CDR3 DNA is TGTGCCACCCAGAGGGGGAAAATGGGCAATCAGCCCCAGCATTTT. It encodes CATQRGKMGNQPQHF.

The rearrangement links TRBV18 to TRBJ1-1, with D tentatively TRBD1 (5 bases). The CDR3 has 14 amino acids. Germline V lookup: CDR1 KGHSH, CDR2 LQKENI. The V and J ends lost 3 bases and 5 bases respectively, with 13 bases between them. The CDR3: CASSPGHRGTEAFF. CDR3 sequence (DNA): TGTGCCAGCTCACCTGGACACCGAGGAACTGAAGCTTTCTTT. Full variable domain (rest looked up from reference TRBV18 and TRBJ1-1): NAGVMQNPRHLVRRRGQEARLRCSPMKGHSHVYWYRQLPEEGLKFMVYLQKENIIDESGMPKERFSAEFPKEGPSILRIQQVVRGDSAAYFCASSPGHRGTEAFFGQGTRLTVV.

This clone occurred once. V usage is TRBV5-4 and J usage is TRBJ1-1, with TRBD1 identical over 7 bases. The CDR3 spans 16 residues. Germline V gene sequence: CDR1 SGHNT, CDR2 YYREEE (reference sequence). J was trimmed by 6 bases and V by 9 bases; bases with no gene match: 20. The CDR3 reads CATKQYRGNHDAEAFF. In nucleotides, the CDR3 is TGTGCCACCAAGCAATACAGGGGCAACCACGACGCTGAAGCTTTCTTT.

Here the CDR3 reads CASRFRQGAFEKLFF. In DNA form, the CDR3 reads TGTGCCAGTAGGTTCCGACAGGGGGCATTCGAAAAACTGTTTTTT. The gene calls are TRBV19 and TRBJ1-4, with TRBD1 identical over 10 bases. Germline assignment: CDR1 LNHDA and CDR2 SQIVND (reference sequence). V lost 6 bases to trimming and J lost 8 bases; unmatched junction nucleotides: 9. The CDR3 consists of 15 residues.

This rearrangement joins TRBV19 to TRBJ2-3, with no clear D. The CDR3 spans 13 residues. V lost 9 bases, J lost 0 bases, and 10 bases lay in between. The germline V gene encodes CDR1 LNHDA and CDR2 SQIVND (reference sequence). CDR3: CASRVPSTDTQYF. The CDR3 region has the DNA TGTGCCAGCCGGGTACCTAGCACAGATACGCAGTATTTT.